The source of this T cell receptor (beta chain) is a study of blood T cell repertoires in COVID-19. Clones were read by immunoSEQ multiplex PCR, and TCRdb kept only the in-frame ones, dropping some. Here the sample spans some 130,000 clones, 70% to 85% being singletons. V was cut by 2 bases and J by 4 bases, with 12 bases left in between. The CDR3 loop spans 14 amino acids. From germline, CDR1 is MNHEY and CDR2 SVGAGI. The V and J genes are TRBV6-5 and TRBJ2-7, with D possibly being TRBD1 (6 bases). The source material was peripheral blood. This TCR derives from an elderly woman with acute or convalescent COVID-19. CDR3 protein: CASSYQAGDYEQYF. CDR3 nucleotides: TGTGCCAGCAGTTACCAAGCAGGGGATTACGAGCAGTACTTC.